Listed below are T cell receptor beta chains from one sample, sequenced in a study of T cell responses to AZD1222 COVID-19 vaccine. The data were produced by immunoSEQ multiplex PCR, yet TCRdb's version contains in-frame clones alone and is incomplete. Of about 120,000 clones detected, 80% to 90% appear once; the ten largest clones hold just under 9.5%. Material: peripheral blood, obtained on day 0 of AZD1222 vaccination. These receptors all come from an adult in good health. The CDR3 runs from the conserved cysteine through the conserved F or W. Expanded clones are given a class, and other clones once, few, many or no size at all.

size,V,CDR3
NA,TRBV4-3,CASSQSGLAGGPGYTQYF
NA,TRBV6-5,CASSLDSKETQYF
NA,TRBV9,CASSVLAGTTSDTQYF
NA,TRBV11-2,CASSPTGNYGYTF
NA,TRBV28,CASSLTGAQDYGYTF
NA,TRBV18,CASSPEGSGKLFF
NA,TRBV7-7,CASSDGLAGGQETQYF
NA,TRBV5-4,CASSYDPAPYNSPLHF
few,TRBV4-3,CASSQETGSDEQYF
NA,TRBV18,CASSPSTETYEQYF
NA,TRBV11-2,CASSLYEQYF